This T cell receptor (beta chain) was observed in a study of T cell repertoires in cytomegalovirus infection. Of note for this clonotype: What it binds is not known.

Each CDR3 protein gets one entry after TCRdb re-called the reads with MiXCR. The sample lists some 320,000 distinct CDR3 sequences, about 27% occurring once. The CDR3 is 16 amino acids. CDR1 and CDR2 from the germline V gene are SGHDN and FVKESK. Trimming removed 1 base at V and 5 bases at J, with 17 bases between. This specimen was cultured PBMCs, taken from culture after CMV antigen stimulation. The receptor was isolated from a human donor in good health (CMV status not recorded). Some clones in this sample may be carry-over from other donors' samples. The rearrangement links TRBV14 to TRBJ2-5; tentative D call: TRBD2 (6 bases). In nucleotides, the CDR3 is TGTGCCAGCAGCCAAGTATCCAGCCGGAGGGCCGAGACCCAGTACTTC. Its protein product is CASSQVSSRRAETQYF.